The sequence of this T cell receptor beta chain was determined in a study of blood T cell repertoires in COVID-19. CDR1 is SGHRS, CDR2 YFSETQ, per germline. V lost 4 bases to trimming and J lost 1 base; unmatched junction nucleotides: 4. The CDR3 has 14 amino acids. The table came from immunoSEQ multiplex PCR; TCRdb's copy has only in-frame clones and leaves some out. The sample records about 180,000 clones, 60% to 80% being singletons. Input material: peripheral blood. This clonotype was obtained from a woman in her 70s with acute or convalescent COVID-19. This chain connects TRBV5-1 to TRBJ2-5, with TRBD2 matching over 7 bases. In DNA, the CDR3 is TGCGCCAGCAGCGTACTAGCGACCCAAGAGACCCAGTACTTC. This encodes CASSVLATQETQYF.